The 5 T cell receptor beta chains below come from one sample, sequenced in a study of blood T cell repertoires in COVID-19. Generated by immunoSEQ multiplex PCR, the TCRdb table keeps only in-frame clones and is missing some. The profile shows 210,000 or so clones, 81% of them singletons. The sequencing sample was made of PBMCs or T cells enriched from blood (not recorded which). The receptors stem from a woman aged 45-60 years with acute COVID-19.

This clone was recorded many times. This sequence joins TRBV11-2 and TRBJ1-3; D unresolved. CDR1 is SGHAT and CDR2 is FQNNGV in the germline V gene. There are 14 residues in the CDR3. Trimming took off 1 base at V and 6 bases at J, with 10 bases between the two ends. CDR3 DNA: TGTGCCAGCAGCTTAGGGGCAAATACAAACACCATATATTTT. Protein sequence: CASSLGANTNTIYF.

The rearrangement uses TRBV5-1 and TRBJ2-3; D not resolved. Per germline, CDR1 SGHRS and CDR2 YFSETQ. V was clipped by 0 bases and J by 2 bases, with 7 bases between them. The CDR3 sequence is 14 residues long. CDR3 region: CASSLATYTDTQYF. The DNA for the CDR3 is TGCGCCAGCAGCTTGGCCACTTACACAGATACGCAGTATTTT.

This clone occurred a few times. The J gene is TRBJ2-7, the V gene TRBV11-2; possible D gene TRBD2, 5 bases. Per germline, CDR1 SGHAT and CDR2 FQNNGV. The CDR3 sequence is 14 residues long. Trimming shortened V by 4 bases and J by 2 bases, and 12 bases separated the two germline ends. DNA for the CDR3: TGTGCCAGCAGCTCCGACGAGGGCCCCTACGAGCAGTACTTC. Protein: CASSSDEGPYEQYF.

The chain combines TRBV30 with TRBJ2-4; 7 nucleotides align to TRBD1. Unmatched junction bases numbered 12, after V lost 7 bases and J lost 0 bases. The CDR3 covers 16 residues. Germline CDR1 reads GTSNPN; CDR2 reads SVGIG (reference sequence). CDR3 loop: CASSGTDRLAKNIQYF. CDR3 sequence (DNA): TGTGCCTCATCGGGTACGGACAGGTTAGCCAAAAACATTCAGTACTTC.

The gene calls are TRBV7-9 and TRBJ1-4, with D unclear. Trimming took off 6 bases at V and 0 bases at J, with 11 bases between the two ends. The CDR3 has 15 residues. Germline values: CDR1 SEHNR, CDR2 FQNEAQ (reference sequence). The CDR3 protein is CASSERVATNEKLFF. In DNA, the CDR3 is TGTGCCAGCAGTGAGCGGGTTGCAACTAATGAAAAACTGTTTTTT. Variable domain in full (rest from reference TRBV7-9 and TRBJ1-4): DTGVSQNPRHKITKRGQNVTFRCDPISEHNRLYWYRQTLGQGPEFLTYFQNEAQLEKSRLLSDRFSAERPKGSFSTLEIQRTEQGDSAMYLCASSERVATNEKLFFGSGTQLSVL.